This T cell receptor (beta chain) originates from a study of shared clonotypes between healthy human individuals. This CDR3 is 16 amino acids long. CDR1 SGDLS and CDR2 YYNGEE come from the germline V gene. Trimming cost V 3 bases and J 0 bases; bases outside gene matches: 6. Positively selected for CCR7, the CD45RO-negative cells used as naive CD8 cells excluded terminally differentiated effector memory CD45RA+ cells. Profiling relied on immunoSEQ multiplex PCR, and the TCRdb table lists in-frame clones only, not all of them. Found here are approximately 2,200,000 clones, approximately 94% of them singletons; the top ten hold roughly 1.8%.

The sample comprised naive CD8+ T cells from PBMCs. This clonotype was sampled from a man between 18 and 29 years old in good health. Some clones in this sample may be carry-over from other donors' samples. The chain uses TRBV9 and TRBJ2-1; TRBD1 agrees at 7 bases. In nucleotides, the CDR3 is TGTGCCAGCAGCGAGGGGACAGCCCCCTCCTACAATGAGCAGTTCTTC. Its translation: CASSEGTAPSYNEQFF. Full variable domain (outside the CDR3, taken from reference TRBV9 and TRBJ2-1): DSGVTQTPKHLITATGQRVTLRCSPRSGDLSVYWYQQSLDQGLQFLIQYYNGEERAKGNILERFSAQQFPDLHSELNLSSLELGDSALYFCASSEGTAPSYNEQFFGPGTRLTVL.